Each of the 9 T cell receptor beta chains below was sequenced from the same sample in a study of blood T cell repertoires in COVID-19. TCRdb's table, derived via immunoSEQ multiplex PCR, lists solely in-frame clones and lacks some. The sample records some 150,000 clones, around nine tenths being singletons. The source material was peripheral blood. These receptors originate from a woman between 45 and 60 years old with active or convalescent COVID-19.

The CDR3 is CASSLREVGEKLFF. The CDR3 DNA reads TGTGCCAGCAGCCTCAGGGAAGTGGGGGAAAAACTGTTTTTT. The chain carries TRBV25-1 and TRBJ1-4; the D gene is possibly TRBD1 (5 bases). CDR3 size: 14 residues. Germline CDR1 MGHDK, CDR2 SYGVNS. V was clipped by 6 bases and J by 8 bases, with 16 bases between them.

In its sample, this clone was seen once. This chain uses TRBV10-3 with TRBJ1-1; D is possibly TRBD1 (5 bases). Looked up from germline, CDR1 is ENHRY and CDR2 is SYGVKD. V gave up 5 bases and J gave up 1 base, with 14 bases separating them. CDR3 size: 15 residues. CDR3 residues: CAISRQPHTNTEAFF. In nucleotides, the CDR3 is TGTGCCATCAGTCGACAGCCACACACGAACACTGAAGCTTTCTTT.

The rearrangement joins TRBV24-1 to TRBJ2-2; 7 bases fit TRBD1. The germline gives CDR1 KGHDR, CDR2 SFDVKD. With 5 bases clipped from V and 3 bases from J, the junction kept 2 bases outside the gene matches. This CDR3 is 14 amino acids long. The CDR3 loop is CATSGDSYTGELFF. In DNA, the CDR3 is TGTGCCACCAGTGGGGACAGCTACACCGGGGAGCTGTTTTTT.

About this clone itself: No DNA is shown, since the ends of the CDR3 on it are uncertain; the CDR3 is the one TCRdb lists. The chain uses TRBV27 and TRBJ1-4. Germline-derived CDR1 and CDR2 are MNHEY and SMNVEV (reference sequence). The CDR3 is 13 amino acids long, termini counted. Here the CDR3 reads CASSPLWEEKLFF.

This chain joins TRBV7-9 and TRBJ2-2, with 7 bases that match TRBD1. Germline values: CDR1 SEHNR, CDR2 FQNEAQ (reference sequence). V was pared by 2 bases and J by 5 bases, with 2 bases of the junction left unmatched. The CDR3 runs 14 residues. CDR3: CASSLNRGTGELFF. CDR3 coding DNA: TGTGCCAGCAGCTTAAACAGGGGAACCGGGGAGCTGTTTTTT.

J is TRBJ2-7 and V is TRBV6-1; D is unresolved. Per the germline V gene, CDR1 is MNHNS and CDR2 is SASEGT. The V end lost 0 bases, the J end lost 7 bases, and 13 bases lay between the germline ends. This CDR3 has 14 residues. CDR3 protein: CASSEAGSGWEQYF. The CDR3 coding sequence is TGTGCCAGCAGTGAAGCGGGTTCGGGTTGGGAGCAGTACTTC.

The CDR3 region is CASRPQGWLGITEAFF. The CDR3 coding sequence is TGTGCCAGTAGACCCCAGGGGTGGCTGGGGATCACTGAAGCTTTCTTT. The genes are TRBV19 and TRBJ1-1, with a possible D match to TRBD1 (6 bases). Germline assignment: CDR1 LNHDA and CDR2 SQIVND (reference sequence). With 6 bases removed from V and 4 bases from J, the gap between germline ends came to 21 bases. The CDR3 runs 16 residues.

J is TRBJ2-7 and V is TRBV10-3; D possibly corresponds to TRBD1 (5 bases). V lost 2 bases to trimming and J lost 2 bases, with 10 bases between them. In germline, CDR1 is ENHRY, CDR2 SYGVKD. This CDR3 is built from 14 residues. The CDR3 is CAISEMTAAYEQYF. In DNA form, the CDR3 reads TGTGCCATCAGTGAGATGACAGCTGCCTACGAGCAGTACTTC.

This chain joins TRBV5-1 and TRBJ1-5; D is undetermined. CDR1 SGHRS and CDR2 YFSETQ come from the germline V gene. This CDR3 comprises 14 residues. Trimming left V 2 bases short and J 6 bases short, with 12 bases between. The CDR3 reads CASSFVPGSQPQHF. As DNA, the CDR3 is TGCGCCAGCAGCTTTGTCCCAGGATCTCAGCCCCAGCATTTT.